The rows below give T cell receptor beta chains drawn from one sample of a study of shared clonotypes between healthy human individuals. Here immunoSEQ multiplex PCR was the method, and the copy in TCRdb shows in-frame clones only, minus some. The sample shows some 2,000,000 clones, about 95% of them seen only once. The specimen sequenced was naive CD8+ T cells sorted from blood. The receptors were gathered from a man aged 18 to 29 in good health. Both conserved end residues are part of each CDR3. The D gene is left open where the match is weak. Only some rows state a clone size, as once, few, many or a class for expanded clones.

j_gene,abundance,v_gene,d_gene,CDR3nt,CDR3aa
TRBJ2-3,.,TRBV4-1,.,TGCGCCAGCAGCCAAGAGGAGGAGACAGATACGCAGTATTTT,CASSQEEETDTQYF
TRBJ2-7,.,TRBV9,.,TGTGCCAGCAGCGTTGACGGGATGACCTACGAGCAGTACTTC,CASSVDGMTYEQYF
TRBJ2-7,.,TRBV9,.,TGTGCCAGCAGCTCAGGGTTAGGGGGTCTTTACGAGCAGTACTTC,CASSSGLGGLYEQYF
TRBJ2-3,once,TRBV9,.,TGTGCCAGCAGCGTAGAAGGACCGCCAACTAGCACAGATACGCAGTATTTT,CASSVEGPPTSTDTQYF
TRBJ1-1,.,TRBV6-1,.,TGTGCCAGCTATAACTTTGGAGCCTTCTCTGAAGCTTTCTTT,CASYNFGAFSEAFF
TRBJ2-7,.,TRBV5-1,TRBD1,TGCGCCAGCAGTTTTAGCCGGGACAGGGCCTACGAGCAGTACTTC,CASSFSRDRAYEQYF
TRBJ2-3,.,TRBV7-9,.,TGTGCCAGCAGCGCTTCGAACTATGTAGATACGCAGTATTTT,CASSASNYVDTQYF
TRBJ1-1,.,TRBV19,.,TGTGCCAGTAGTAAACCGGACTCAGACGCTGAAGCTTTCTTT,CASSKPDSDAEAFF
TRBJ2-7,once,TRBV19,.,TGTGCCAGTAGTATTGGGTCCTCGGTCTACGAGCAGTACTTC,CASSIGSSVYEQYF
TRBJ2-7,.,TRBV28,.,TGTGCCAGCAGTTTTACGAGGGAGAAGGGAACCTACGAGCAGTACTTC,CASSFTREKGTYEQYF
TRBJ2-7,.,TRBV27,TRBD1,TGTGCCAGCAGTCGCGGGACAGGCTACGAGCAGTACTTC,CASSRGTGYEQYF
TRBJ1-4,.,TRBV5-4,TRBD1,TGTGCCAGCAGCCACGCGATCGGGACAGGGGTTGAAAAACTGTTTTTT,CASSHAIGTGVEKLFF
TRBJ2-7,.,TRBV15,.,TGTGCCACCAGCAGAGTTCAGGAGGGCCCCTACGAGCAGTACTTC,CATSRVQEGPYEQYF
TRBJ2-5,.,TRBV6-1,.,TGTGCCAGCAGTGCCACATTATCCCCGACCCAGTACTTC,CASSATLSPTQYF